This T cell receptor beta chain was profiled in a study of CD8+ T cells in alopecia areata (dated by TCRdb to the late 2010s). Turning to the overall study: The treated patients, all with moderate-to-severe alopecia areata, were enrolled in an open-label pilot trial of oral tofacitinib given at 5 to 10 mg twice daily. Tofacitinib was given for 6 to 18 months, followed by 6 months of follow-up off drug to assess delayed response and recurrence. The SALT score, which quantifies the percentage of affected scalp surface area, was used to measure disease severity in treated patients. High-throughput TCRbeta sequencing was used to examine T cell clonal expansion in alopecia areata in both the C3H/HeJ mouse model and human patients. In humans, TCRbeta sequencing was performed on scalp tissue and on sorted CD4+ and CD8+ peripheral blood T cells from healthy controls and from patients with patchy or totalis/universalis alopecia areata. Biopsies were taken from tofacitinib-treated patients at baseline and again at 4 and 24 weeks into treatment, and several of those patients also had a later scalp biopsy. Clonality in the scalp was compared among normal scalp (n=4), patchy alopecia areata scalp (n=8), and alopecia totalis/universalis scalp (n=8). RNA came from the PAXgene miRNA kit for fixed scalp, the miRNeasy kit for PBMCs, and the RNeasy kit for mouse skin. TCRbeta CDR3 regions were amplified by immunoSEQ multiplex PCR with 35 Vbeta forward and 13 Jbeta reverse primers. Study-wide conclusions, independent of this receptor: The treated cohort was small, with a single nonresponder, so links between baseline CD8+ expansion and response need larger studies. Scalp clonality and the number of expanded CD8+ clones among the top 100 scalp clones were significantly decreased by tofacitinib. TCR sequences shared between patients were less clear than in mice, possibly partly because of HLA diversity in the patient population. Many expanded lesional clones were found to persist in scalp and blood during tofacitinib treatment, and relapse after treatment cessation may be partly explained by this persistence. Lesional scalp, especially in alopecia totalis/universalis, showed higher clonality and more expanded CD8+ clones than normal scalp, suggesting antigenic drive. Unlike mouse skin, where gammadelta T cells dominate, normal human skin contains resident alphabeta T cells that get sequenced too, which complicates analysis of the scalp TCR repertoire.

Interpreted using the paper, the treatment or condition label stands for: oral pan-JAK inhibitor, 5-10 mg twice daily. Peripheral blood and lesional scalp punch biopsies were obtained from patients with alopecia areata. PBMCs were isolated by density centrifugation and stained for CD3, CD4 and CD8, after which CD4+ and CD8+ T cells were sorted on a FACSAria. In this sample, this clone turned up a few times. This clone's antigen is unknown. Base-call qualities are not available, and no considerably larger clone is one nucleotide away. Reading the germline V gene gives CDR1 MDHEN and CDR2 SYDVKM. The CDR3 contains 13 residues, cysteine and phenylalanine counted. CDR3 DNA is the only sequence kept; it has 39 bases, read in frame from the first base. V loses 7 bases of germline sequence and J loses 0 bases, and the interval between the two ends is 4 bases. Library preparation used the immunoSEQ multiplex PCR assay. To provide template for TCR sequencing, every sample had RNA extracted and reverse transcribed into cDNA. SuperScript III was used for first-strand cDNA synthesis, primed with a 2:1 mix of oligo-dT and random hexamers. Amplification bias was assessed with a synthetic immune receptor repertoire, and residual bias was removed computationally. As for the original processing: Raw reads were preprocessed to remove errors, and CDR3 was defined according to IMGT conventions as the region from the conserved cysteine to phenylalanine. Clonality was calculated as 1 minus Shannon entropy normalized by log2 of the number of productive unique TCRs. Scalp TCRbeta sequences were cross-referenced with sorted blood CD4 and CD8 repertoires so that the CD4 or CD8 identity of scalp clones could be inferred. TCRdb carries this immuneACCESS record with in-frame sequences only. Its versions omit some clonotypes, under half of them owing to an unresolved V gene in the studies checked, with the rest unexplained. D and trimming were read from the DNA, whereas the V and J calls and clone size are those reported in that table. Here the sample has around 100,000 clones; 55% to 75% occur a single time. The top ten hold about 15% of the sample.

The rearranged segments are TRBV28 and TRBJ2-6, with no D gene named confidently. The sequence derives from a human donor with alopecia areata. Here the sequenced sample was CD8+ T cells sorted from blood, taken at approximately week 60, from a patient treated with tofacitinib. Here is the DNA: TGTGCCAGCAAGAGCTCTGGGGCCAACGTCCTGACTTTC. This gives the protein CASKSSGANVLTF.